This is a list of T cell receptor beta chains from one sample in a study of human T cells and chemical hapten exposure. TCRdb re-analysed the RACE reads in MiXCR, keeping a single row per CDR3 protein. Of about 40,000 distinct CDR3 sequences listed, roughly 3.3% are singletons. Specimen: whole blood, collected in connection with sensitization to the hapten diphenylcyclopropenone (DPC). Source of these receptors: a man aged 40-49 years with alopecia areata. Some clones in this sample may be carry-over from other donors' samples. CDR3s leave out the opening cysteine and the closing phenylalanine or tryptophan. Each record gives: V gene, J gene, CDR3 protein.

TRBV4-3	TRBJ2-3	ASSHHVDLPEDTQY
TRBV4-2	TRBJ2-7	ASSQDGGGVEQY
TRBV6-1	TRBJ2-2	ASKVRVGELF
TRBV14	TRBJ2-1	ASSQVAGRTDEQF
TRBV20-1	TRBJ2-7	STVGGGAYEQY
TRBV20-1	TRBJ2-7	SAMGLAGITYEQY
TRBV4-2	TRBJ2-1	ASSQDQTGRGDYNEQF
TRBV28	TRBJ1-1	ASWGGGTEAF
TRBV4-1	TRBJ1-2	ASSQERDGLRGYT
TRBV6-4	TRBJ2-3	ASSDDSGSRTDTQY
TRBV6-1	TRBJ1-5	ASSEARNQPQH
TRBV7-2	TRBJ2-7	ASSLDGGPSSYEQY